The 15 T cell receptor beta chains below come from one sample, sequenced in a study of T cell responses to AZD1222 COVID-19 vaccine. Profiled with immunoSEQ multiplex PCR; TCRdb holds only in-frame clones, not every one. This sample has 200,000 to 250,000 clones, with approximately 94% found just once. The specimen comprised peripheral blood, sampled on day 0 of MenACWY control vaccination. These receptors all stem from an adult in good health.

The J gene is TRBJ1-2, the V gene TRBV6-5; maybe TRBD1 (5 bases). CDR3 size: 15 residues. The germline V and J ends were trimmed by 2 bases and 6 bases, with 16 bases remaining between them. Germline lookup yields CDR1 MNHEY and CDR2 SVGAGI. The CDR3 DNA is TGTGCCAGCAGTTACGTCCAGGGTGGCTGGGATGGCTACACCTTC. It encodes CASSYVQGGWDGYTF.

The chain combines TRBV10-3 with TRBJ2-7, with 10 bases that match TRBD2. The CDR3 contains 14 residues. Germline lookup yields CDR1 ENHRY and CDR2 SYGVKD. With 7 bases clipped from V and 3 bases from J, the junction kept 6 bases outside the gene matches. The CDR3 nucleotides read TGTGCCATCAAAGGGACTAGCGAACACTACGAGCAGTACTTC. Translating it yields CAIKGTSEHYEQYF.

The CDR3 sequence is CASSDDRVQEKLFF. The CDR3 nucleotides read TGTGCCAGCAGTGACGACAGGGTTCAAGAAAAACTGTTTTTT. The chain has TRBV2 and TRBJ1-4; TRBD1 matches at 7 bases. Trimming took 3 bases from V and 8 from J; bases not matched to a gene: 6. Germline-derived CDR1 and CDR2 are SNHLY and FYNNEI. The CDR3 has 14 amino acids.

The chain links TRBV13 to TRBJ2-1; 7 bases agree with TRBD1. This CDR3 has 16 residues. With V trimmed by 2 bases and J by 3 bases, 7 bases remained unmatched. Germline CDR1 reads PRHDT; CDR2 reads FYEKMQ (reference sequence). Here the CDR3 reads CASSLSTGQFYNEQFF. Here the CDR3 DNA reads TGTGCCAGCAGCTTATCAACGGGACAGTTCTACAATGAGCAGTTCTTC.

The V call is TRBV19, the J call TRBJ1-1, with 7 bases lining up with TRBD1. The germline CDR1 and CDR2 sequences are LNHDA and SQIVND (reference sequence). With 5 bases clipped from V and 2 bases from J, the junction kept 5 bases outside the gene matches. This CDR3 comprises 14 residues. The CDR3 spells CASSDRALNTEAFF. The CDR3 coding sequence is TGTGCCAGTAGTGACAGGGCCCTCAACACTGAAGCTTTCTTT.

The V gene is TRBV7-8, the J gene TRBJ1-5, with D perhaps matching TRBD1 (5 bases). V was pared by 5 bases and J by 5 bases, with 7 bases between. Germline loops: CDR1 SGHVS, CDR2 FQNEAQ. This CDR3 has 12 residues. CDR3 sequence reads: CASSRGDQPQHF. In DNA form, the CDR3 reads TGTGCCAGCAGCCGGGGGGATCAGCCCCAGCATTTT.

The rearrangement uses TRBV30 and TRBJ1-5, with D maybe TRBD1 (5 bases). The V end lost 0 bases, the J end lost 5 bases, and 8 bases lay between the germline ends. CDR1 and CDR2 from the germline V gene are GTSNPN and SVGIG (reference sequence). This CDR3 has 13 residues. Written as DNA, the CDR3 is TGTGCCTGGAGTGTTGGGGGGGATCAGCCCCAGCATTTT. As protein: CAWSVGGDQPQHF.

V gene TRBV18 combines with J gene TRBJ2-2; D unresolved. The CDR3 runs 15 residues. In germline, CDR1 is KGHSH, CDR2 LQKENI. V was cut by 3 bases and J by 2 bases, with 10 bases left in between. Here the CDR3 reads CASSPPRYNTGELFF. CDR3 in DNA: TGTGCCAGCTCACCTCCTCGATATAACACCGGGGAGCTGTTTTTT.

The chain recombines TRBV5-1 with TRBJ1-6; TRBD1 is a possible D gene (6 bases). Germline CDR1 and CDR2: SGHRS and YFSETQ. The ends were cut back, 4 bases at V and 10 bases at J, with 18 bases in the middle. This CDR3 has 15 residues. The CDR3 bases are TGCGCCAGCAGCCTTGAACAGGGATCATACTCACCCCTCCACTTT. This gives the protein CASSLEQGSYSPLHF.

This clone was observed once. The chain recombines TRBV5-1 with TRBJ2-1, with D possibly TRBD1 on 6 matching bases. This CDR3 has 15 residues. Trimming cost V 1 base and J 5 bases, with 13 bases left between them. The germline CDR1 and CDR2 sequences are SGHRS and YFSETQ. The CDR3 is CASSLTEQGNNEQFF. The CDR3 DNA sequence: TGCGCCAGCAGCTTGACCGAACAGGGTAACAATGAGCAGTTCTTC.

The CDR3 nucleotides are TGTGCCAGCAGAGCGGACAGGGGTGGCAATCAGCCCCAGCATTTT. Protein sequence: CASRADRGGNQPQHF. The chain carries TRBV2 and TRBJ1-5; TRBD1 aligns across 9 bases. Germline lookup yields CDR1 SNHLY and CDR2 FYNNEI. This CDR3 comprises 15 residues. The V and J ends lost 6 bases and 2 bases, in that order; junction bases with no gene match: 5.

This chain uses TRBV5-1 with TRBJ2-1; weak D call: TRBD1 (6 bases). CDR1 and CDR2 from the germline V gene are SGHRS and YFSETQ. This CDR3 is 15 amino acids long. The V gene lost 3 bases and the J gene lost 6 bases, with 16 bases spanning the gap. The CDR3 DNA follows: TGCGCCAGCAGCTCGTGGGACACCCCGGTCAATGAGCAGTTCTTC. This sequence encodes CASSSWDTPVNEQFF.

The V and J genes are TRBV3-1 (or the pseudogene TRBV3-2) and TRBJ1-2; unclear D gene. Germline lookup yields CDR1 LGHDT and CDR2 YNNKEL (reference sequence). The CDR3 runs 13 residues. V dropped 6 bases and J dropped 4 bases, with 12 bases sitting between them. Written as DNA, the CDR3 is TGTGCCAGCAGTTACCGGGCCCTCTATGGCTACACCTTC. Protein: CASSYRALYGYTF.

This clone showed up just once. This chain links TRBV3-1 (or the pseudogene TRBV3-2) with TRBJ2-3; D uncertain. This CDR3 has 16 residues. The ends were cut back, 1 base at V and 0 bases at J, with 11 bases in the middle. Per germline, CDR1 LGHDT and CDR2 YNNKEL (reference sequence). The CDR3 region has the DNA TGTGCCAGCAGCCAAGGCTGGCTCTCTAGCACAGATACGCAGTATTTT. Translation: CASSQGWLSSTDTQYF.

The V call is TRBV5-1, the J call TRBJ1-5, with no clear D. This CDR3 is 13 amino acids long. The germline CDR1 and CDR2 sequences are SGHRS and YFSETQ. Trimming took 2 bases from V and 7 from J, leaving 10 bases between them. In DNA, the CDR3 is TGCGCCAGCAGCTTCCTCGTGGGGCAGCCCCAGCATTTT. Translation: CASSFLVGQPQHF.